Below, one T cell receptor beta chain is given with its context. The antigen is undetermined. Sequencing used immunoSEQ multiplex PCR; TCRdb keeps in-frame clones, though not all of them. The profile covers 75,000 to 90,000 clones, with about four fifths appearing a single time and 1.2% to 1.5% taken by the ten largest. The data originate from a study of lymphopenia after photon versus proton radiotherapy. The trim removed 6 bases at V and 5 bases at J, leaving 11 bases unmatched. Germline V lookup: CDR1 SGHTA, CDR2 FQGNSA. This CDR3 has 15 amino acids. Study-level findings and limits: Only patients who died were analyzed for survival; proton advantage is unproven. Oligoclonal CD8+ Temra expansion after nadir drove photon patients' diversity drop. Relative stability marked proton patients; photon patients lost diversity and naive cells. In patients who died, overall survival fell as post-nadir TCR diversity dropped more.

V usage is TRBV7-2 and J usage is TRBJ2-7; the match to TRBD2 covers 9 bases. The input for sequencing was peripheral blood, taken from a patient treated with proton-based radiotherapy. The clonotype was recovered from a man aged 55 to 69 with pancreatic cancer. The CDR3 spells CASSQSVAGVDEQYF. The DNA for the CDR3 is TGTGCCAGCAGTCAAAGTGTAGCGGGAGTGGACGAGCAGTACTTC.